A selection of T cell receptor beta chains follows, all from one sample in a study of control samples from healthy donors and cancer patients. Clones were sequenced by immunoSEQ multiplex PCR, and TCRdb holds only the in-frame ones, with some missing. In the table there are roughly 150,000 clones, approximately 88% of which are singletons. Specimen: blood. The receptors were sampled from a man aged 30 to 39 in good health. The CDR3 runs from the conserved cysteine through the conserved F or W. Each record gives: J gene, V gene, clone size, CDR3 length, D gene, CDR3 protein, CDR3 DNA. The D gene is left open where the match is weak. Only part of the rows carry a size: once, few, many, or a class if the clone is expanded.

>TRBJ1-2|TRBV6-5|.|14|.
CASSYDRRSYGYTF
TGTGCCAGCAGTTACGATCGACGTTCCTATGGCTACACCTTC
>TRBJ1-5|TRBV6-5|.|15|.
CASRDNSGGSQPQHF
TGTGCCAGCAGAGACAACAGTGGGGGCAGTCAGCCCCAGCATTTT
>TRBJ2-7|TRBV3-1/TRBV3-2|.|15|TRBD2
CASSQRRGGNYEQYF
TGTGCCAGCAGCCAAAGACGGGGGGGGAACTACGAGCAGTACTTC
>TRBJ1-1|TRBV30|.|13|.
CAWSVRVNTEAFF
TGTGCCTGGAGTGTACGGGTGAACACTGAAGCTTTCTTT
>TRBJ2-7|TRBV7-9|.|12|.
CASSLQLYEQYF
TGTGCCAGCAGCTTACAGCTATACGAGCAGTACTTC
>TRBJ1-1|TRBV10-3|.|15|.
CAITIQGPPNTEAFF
TGTGCCATCACTATACAGGGCCCACCGAACACTGAAGCTTTCTTT
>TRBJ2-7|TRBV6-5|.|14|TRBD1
CASSYSWTGGEQYF
TGTGCCAGCAGTTACTCTTGGACAGGGGGCGAGCAGTACTTC
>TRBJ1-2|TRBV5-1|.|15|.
CASSTKTTEVYGYTF
TGCGCCAGCAGCACGAAAACCACAGAGGTCTATGGCTACACCTTC
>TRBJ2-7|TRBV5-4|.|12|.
CASTGGRDEQYF
TGTGCCAGCACAGGGGGGCGGGACGAGCAGTACTTC
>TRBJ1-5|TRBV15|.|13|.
CATSRDRDQPQHF
TGTGCCACCAGCAGAGATCGGGATCAGCCCCAGCATTTT
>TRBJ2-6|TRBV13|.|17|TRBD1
CASSPTGGPSGANVLTF
TGTGCCAGCAGCCCGACAGGGGGACCCTCTGGGGCCAACGTCCTGACTTTC
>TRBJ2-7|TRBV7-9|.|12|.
CASSPLSYEQYF
TGTGCCAGCAGCCCCCTCTCCTACGAGCAGTACTTC
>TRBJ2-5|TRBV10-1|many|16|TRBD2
CASVSGRPTLQETQYF
TGCGCCAGTGTTAGCGGGAGGCCGACTTTACAAGAGACCCAGTACTTC
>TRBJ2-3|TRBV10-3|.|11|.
CAIRSTDTQYF
TGTGCCATCAGGAGCACAGATACGCAGTATTTT
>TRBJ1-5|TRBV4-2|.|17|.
CASSQDGNPYSNQPQHF
TGTGCCAGCAGCCAAGATGGGAACCCCTATTCGAATCAGCCCCAGCATTTT
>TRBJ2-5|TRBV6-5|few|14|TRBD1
CASSLGQGRETQYF
TGTGCCAGCAGCCTAGGACAGGGAAGGGAGACCCAGTACTTC
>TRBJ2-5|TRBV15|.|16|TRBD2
CATSRGTSGAGETQYF
TGTGCCACCAGCAGAGGGACTAGCGGGGCGGGAGAGACCCAGTACTTC
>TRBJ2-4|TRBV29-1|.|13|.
CSVSGLAKNIQYF
TGCAGCGTTTCGGGGCTAGCCAAAAACATTCAGTACTTC
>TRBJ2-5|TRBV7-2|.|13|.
CASSLMLQETQYF
TGTGCCAGCAGCTTAATGTTACAAGAGACCCAGTACTTC
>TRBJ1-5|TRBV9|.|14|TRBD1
CASSRDRGGQPQHF
TGTGCCAGCAGCCGGGACAGGGGGGGTCAGCCCCAGCATTTT
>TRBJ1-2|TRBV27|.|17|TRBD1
CASSPAGTGTINYGYTF
TGTGCCAGCAGTCCCGCCGGGACAGGGACGATTAACTATGGCTACACCTTC
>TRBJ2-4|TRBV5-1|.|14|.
CASSLDGRGDIQYF
TGCGCCAGCAGCTTGGATGGCAGGGGAGACATTCAGTACTTC
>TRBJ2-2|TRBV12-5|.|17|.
CASGFLTDSSNTGELFF
TGTGCTAGTGGATTCCTAACGGACAGTAGTAACACCGGGGAGCTGTTTTTT
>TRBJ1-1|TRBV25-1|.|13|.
CASKLGPNTEAFF
TGTGCCAGCAAGTTGGGACCCAACACTGAAGCTTTCTTT
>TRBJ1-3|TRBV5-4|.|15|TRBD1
CASSSGTGAGNTIYF
TGTGCCAGCAGCTCCGGGACAGGGGCTGGAAACACCATATATTTT
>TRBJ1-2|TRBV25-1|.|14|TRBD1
CASSGQGPNYGYTF
TGTGCCAGCAGCGGACAGGGGCCGAACTATGGCTACACCTTC
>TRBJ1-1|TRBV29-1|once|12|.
CSAEEGVTEAFF
TGCAGCGCAGAAGAGGGGGTCACTGAAGCTTTCTTT
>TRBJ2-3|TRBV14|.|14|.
CASSHERWTDTQYF
TGTGCCAGCAGCCATGAGCGGTGGACAGATACGCAGTATTTT
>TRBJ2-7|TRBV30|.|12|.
CAWAQSSYEQYF
TGTGCCTGGGCACAAAGCTCTTACGAGCAGTACTTC
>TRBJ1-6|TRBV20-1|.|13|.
CSASLKANSPLHF
TGCAGTGCTAGTTTAAAAGCGAATTCACCCCTCCACTTT
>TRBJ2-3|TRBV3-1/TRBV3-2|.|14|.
CASSSRQGTDTQYF
TGTGCCAGCAGCTCCCGACAGGGCACAGATACGCAGTATTTT
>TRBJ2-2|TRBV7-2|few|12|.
CASSTDTGELFF
TGTGCCAGCAGCACCGACACCGGGGAGCTGTTTTTT
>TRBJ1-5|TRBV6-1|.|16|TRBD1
CASSEYRGPSNQPQHF
TGTGCCAGCAGTGAATATAGGGGGCCTAGCAATCAGCCCCAGCATTTT
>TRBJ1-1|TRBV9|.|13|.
CASSVEAWTEAFF
TGTGCCAGCAGCGTAGAGGCGTGGACTGAAGCTTTCTTT
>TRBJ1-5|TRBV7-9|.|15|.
CASSGGGVSNQPQHF
TGTGCCAGCAGCGGAGGGGGGGTTAGCAATCAGCCCCAGCATTTT
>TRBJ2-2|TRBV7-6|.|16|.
CASSLVGGANTGELFF
TGTGCCAGCAGCTTAGTGGGCGGGGCGAACACCGGGGAGCTGTTTTTT
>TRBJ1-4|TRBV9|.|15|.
CASSVWDTTNEKLFF
TGTGCCAGCAGCGTATGGGACACAACTAATGAAAAACTGTTTTTT
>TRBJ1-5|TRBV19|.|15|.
CASTEVAARNQPQHF
TGTGCCAGTACAGAGGTGGCAGCTAGAAATCAGCCCCAGCATTTT
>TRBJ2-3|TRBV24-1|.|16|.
CATSGGRAGNYDTQYF
TGTGCCACCAGTGGTGGAAGGGCAGGGAATTATGATACGCAGTATTTT
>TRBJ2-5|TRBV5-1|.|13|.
CASSLGSGETQYF
TGCGCCAGCAGCTTGGGCAGCGGAGAGACCCAGTACTTC
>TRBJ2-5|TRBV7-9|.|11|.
CASSREETQYF
TGTGCCAGCAGCCGGGAAGAGACCCAGTACTTC
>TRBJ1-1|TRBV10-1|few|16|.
CASSDLNDRLNTEAFF
TGCGCCAGCAGTGATTTGAACGACAGGCTGAACACTGAAGCTTTCTTT
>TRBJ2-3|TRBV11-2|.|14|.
CASSQDPITDTQYF
TGTGCCAGCAGCCAGGATCCGATCACAGATACGCAGTATTTT
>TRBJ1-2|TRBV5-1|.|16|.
CASSLGNLHGVSGYTF
TGCGCCAGCAGCTTGGGGAATCTCCACGGAGTCTCTGGCTACACCTTC
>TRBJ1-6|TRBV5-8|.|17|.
CASSLGAASSYNSPLHF
TGTGCCAGCAGCCTGGGCGCAGCGAGCTCCTATAATTCACCCCTCCACTTT